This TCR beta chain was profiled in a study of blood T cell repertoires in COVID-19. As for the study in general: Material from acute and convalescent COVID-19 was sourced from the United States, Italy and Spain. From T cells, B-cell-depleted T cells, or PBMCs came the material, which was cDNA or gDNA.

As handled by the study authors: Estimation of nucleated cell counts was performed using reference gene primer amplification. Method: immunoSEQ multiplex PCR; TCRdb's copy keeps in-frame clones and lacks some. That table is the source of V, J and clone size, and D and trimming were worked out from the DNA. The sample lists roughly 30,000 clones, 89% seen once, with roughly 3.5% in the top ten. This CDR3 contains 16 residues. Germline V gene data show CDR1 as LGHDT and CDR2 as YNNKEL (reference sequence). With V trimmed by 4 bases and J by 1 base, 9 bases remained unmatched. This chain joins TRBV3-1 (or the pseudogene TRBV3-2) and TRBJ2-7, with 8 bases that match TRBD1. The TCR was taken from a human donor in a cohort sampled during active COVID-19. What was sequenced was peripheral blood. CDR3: CASSPTWTGRSYEQYF. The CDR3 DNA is TGTGCCAGCAGCCCGACGTGGACAGGGCGATCCTACGAGCAGTACTTC.